This entry features one T cell receptor (beta chain) sequence. Antigen unknown. This CDR3 spans 15 amino acids. The germline V and J ends were trimmed by 6 bases and 3 bases, with 17 bases remaining between them. From germline, CDR1 is MNHEY and CDR2 SVGAGI. This sample was included in a study of cytomegalovirus exposure and HLA in healthy donors. Whole-study results and caveats: An analysis was carried out at a later point. It showed that HLA-associated TCR beta chains were more clonally expanded than equally common non-associated chains. Most TCR sequences were rare, but some public TCRs occurred in many donors.

PCR was performed using 60 Vbeta and 13 Jbeta primers. Profiled with immunoSEQ multiplex PCR; TCRdb holds only in-frame clones, not every one. The sample carries some 150,000 clones, around four fifths recorded once. The chain recombines TRBV6-5 with TRBJ1-2; D gene uncertain. The sample comprised PBMCs. The clonotype was recovered from a woman between 50 and 59 years old in good health and CMV-seronegative. The CDR3 DNA is TGTGCCAGCAGGCGTGAGAGCTCGAGCCACTATGGCTACACCTTC. As protein: CASRRESSSHYGYTF.